This T cell receptor (beta chain) was found in a study of blood T cell repertoires in COVID-19. This table comes from immunoSEQ multiplex PCR, and its TCRdb copy is limited to in-frame clones, with some not included. The data show 120,000 to 150,000 clones, 87% seen once. From germline, CDR1 is MNHEY and CDR2 SMNVEV (reference sequence). Trimming at V came to 10 bases and at J to 4 bases, leaving 3 bases not matched to a gene. The CDR3 length is 13 residues. This TCR came from a woman aged 45 to 65 with acute or convalescent COVID-19. Sequencing input: peripheral blood. The chain links TRBV27 to TRBJ2-1; 11 bases map to TRBD2. The CDR3 bases are TGTGCCACCTCTAGCGGGGGGTACAATGAGCAGTTCTTC. It specifies CATSSGGYNEQFF.